This T cell receptor beta chain was sequenced during a study of CD8+ T cells in alopecia areata. Whole-study context: Oral tofacitinib (5 to 10 mg twice daily) was administered to treated patients. Study observations and caveats: For baseline CD8+ expansion, any link to response stays uncertain with one nonresponder. Relative to normal scalp, lesional scalp, especially alopecia totalis/universalis, showed higher clonality.

Isolated RNA was reverse transcribed into cDNA used as the sequencing template. Some clones are missing from TCRdb's copy, which holds only in-frame ones; the method was immunoSEQ multiplex PCR. The profile covers 200,000 or so clones, with 58% appearing a single time and 5.5% to 6% taken by the ten largest. Germline V gives CDR1 LGHNA, CDR2 YSLEER. The CDR3 totals 16 residues. V lost 0 bases to trimming and J lost 3 bases; unmatched junction nucleotides: 8. This clone appeared a few times. The target antigen is unknown. Treatment defined: oral pan-JAK inhibitor, 5-10 mg twice daily. The sequencing here drew on CD4+ T cells sorted from blood, taken at week 24, from a patient treated with tofacitinib. The chain recombines TRBV4-3 with TRBJ2-7; 7 nucleotides agree with TRBD1. This TCR came from a human donor with alopecia areata. In nucleotides, the CDR3 is TGCGCCAGCAGCCAAGAGGTATCCGGGACAGACTACGAGCAGTACTTC. Residues: CASSQEVSGTDYEQYF.